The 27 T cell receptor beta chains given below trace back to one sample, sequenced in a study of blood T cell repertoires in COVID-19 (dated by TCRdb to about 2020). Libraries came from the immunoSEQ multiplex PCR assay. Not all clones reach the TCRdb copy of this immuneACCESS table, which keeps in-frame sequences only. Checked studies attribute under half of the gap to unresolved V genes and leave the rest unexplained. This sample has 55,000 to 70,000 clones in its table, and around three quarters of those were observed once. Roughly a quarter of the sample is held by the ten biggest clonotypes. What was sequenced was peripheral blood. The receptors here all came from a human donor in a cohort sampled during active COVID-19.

The CDR3 DNA is TGTGCCACCAGCTATACCGGGACAGGCGCTCGTGTCACAGATACGCAGTATTTT. Translating it yields CATSYTGTGARVTDTQYF. The chain links TRBV15 to TRBJ2-3; 8 bases are shared with TRBD1. Trimming at V came to 5 bases and at J to 2 bases, leaving 15 bases not matched to a gene. This CDR3 has 18 residues. Germline loops: CDR1 LNHNV, CDR2 YYDKDF (reference sequence).

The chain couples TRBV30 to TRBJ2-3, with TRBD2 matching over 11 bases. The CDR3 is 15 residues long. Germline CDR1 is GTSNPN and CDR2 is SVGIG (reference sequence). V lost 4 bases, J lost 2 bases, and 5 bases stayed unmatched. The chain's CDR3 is CAWNPGLADTDTQYF. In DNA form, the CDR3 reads TGTGCCTGGAATCCGGGACTAGCGGACACAGATACGCAGTATTTT.

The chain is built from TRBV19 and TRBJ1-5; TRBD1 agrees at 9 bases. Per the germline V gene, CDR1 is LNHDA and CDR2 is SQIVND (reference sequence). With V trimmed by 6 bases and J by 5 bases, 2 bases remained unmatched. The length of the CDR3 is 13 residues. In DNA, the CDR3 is TGTGCCAGTAGACGGACAGGGGATCAGCCCCAGCATTTT. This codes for CASRRTGDQPQHF.

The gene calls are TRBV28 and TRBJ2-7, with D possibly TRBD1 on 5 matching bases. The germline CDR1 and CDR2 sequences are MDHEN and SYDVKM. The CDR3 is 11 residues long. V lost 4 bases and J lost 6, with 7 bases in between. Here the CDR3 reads CASSWQGEQYF. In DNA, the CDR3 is TGTGCCAGCAGTTGGCAGGGCGAGCAGTACTTC.

CDR3: CASSRIDRTHTGELFF. In DNA, the CDR3 is TGTGCCAGCAGCCGAATAGACAGAACGCACACCGGGGAGCTGTTTTTT. The V and J genes are TRBV3-1 (or the pseudogene TRBV3-2) and TRBJ2-2; D may be TRBD1 (5 bases). Trimming shortened V by 4 bases and J by 3 bases, and 15 bases separated the two germline ends. The CDR3 sequence is 16 residues long. In germline, CDR1 is LGHDT, CDR2 YNNKEL (reference sequence).

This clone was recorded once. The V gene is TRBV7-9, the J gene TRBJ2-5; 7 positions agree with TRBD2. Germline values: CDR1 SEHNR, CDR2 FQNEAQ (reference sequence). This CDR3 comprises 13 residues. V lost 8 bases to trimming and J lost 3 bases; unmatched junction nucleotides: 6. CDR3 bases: TGTGCCAGCGGAAAACGGGGGGAAGAGACCCAGTACTTC. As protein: CASGKRGEETQYF.

The CDR3 sequence: CASSVGRGLSEQYF. CDR3 nucleotide sequence: TGTGCCAGCAGCGTAGGACGAGGCCTCAGCGAGCAGTACTTC. This chain joins TRBV9 and TRBJ2-7; D unresolved. Trimming took 0 bases from V and 6 from J, leaving 13 bases between them. The CDR3 spans 14 residues. CDR1 is SGDLS, CDR2 YYNGEE, per germline.

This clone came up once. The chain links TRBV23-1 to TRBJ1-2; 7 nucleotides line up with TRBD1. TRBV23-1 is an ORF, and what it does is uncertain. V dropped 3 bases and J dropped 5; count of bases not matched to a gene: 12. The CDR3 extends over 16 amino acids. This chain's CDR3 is CASSHPGQDCGYGYTF. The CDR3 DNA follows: TGCGCCAGCAGTCATCCCGGACAGGACTGTGGGTATGGCTACACCTTC.

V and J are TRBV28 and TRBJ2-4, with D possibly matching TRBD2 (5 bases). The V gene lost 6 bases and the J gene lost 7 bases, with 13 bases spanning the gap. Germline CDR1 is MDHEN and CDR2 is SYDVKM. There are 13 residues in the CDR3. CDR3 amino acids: CASSGLTGNIQYF. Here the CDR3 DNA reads TGTGCCAGCAGCGGGCTTACGGGGAACATTCAGTACTTC.

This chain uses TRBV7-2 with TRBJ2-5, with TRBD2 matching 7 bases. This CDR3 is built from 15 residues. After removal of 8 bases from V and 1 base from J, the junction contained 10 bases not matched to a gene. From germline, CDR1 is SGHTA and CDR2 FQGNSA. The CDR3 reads CASGIAGKLQETQYF. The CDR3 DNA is TGTGCCAGCGGAATAGCGGGCAAGCTCCAAGAGACCCAGTACTTC.

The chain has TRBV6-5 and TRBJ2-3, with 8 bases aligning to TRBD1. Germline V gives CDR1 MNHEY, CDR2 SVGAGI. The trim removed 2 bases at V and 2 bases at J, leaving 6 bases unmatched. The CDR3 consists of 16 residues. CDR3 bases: TGTGCCAGCAGTTACCTAGAGACAGGGGTCACAGATACGCAGTATTTT. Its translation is CASSYLETGVTDTQYF.

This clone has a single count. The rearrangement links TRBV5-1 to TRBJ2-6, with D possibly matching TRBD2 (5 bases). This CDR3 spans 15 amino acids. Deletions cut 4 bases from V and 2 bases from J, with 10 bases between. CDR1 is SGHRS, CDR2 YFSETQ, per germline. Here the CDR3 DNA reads TGCGCCAGCAGCGAGGGATTTGCTGGGGCCAACGTCCTGACTTTC. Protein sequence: CASSEGFAGANVLTF. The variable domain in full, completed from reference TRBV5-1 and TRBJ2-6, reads KAGVTQTPRYLIKTRGQQVTLSCSPISGHRSVSWYQQTPGQGLQFLFEYFSETQRNKGNFPGRFSGRQFSNSRSEMNVSTLELGDSALYLCASSEGFAGANVLTFGAGSRLTVL.

CDR3 region: CATSRGDRVNTEAFF. In DNA, the CDR3 is TGTGCCACCAGCAGAGGAGACAGGGTGAACACTGAAGCTTTCTTT. V is TRBV15 and J is TRBJ1-1; TRBD1 aligns across 7 bases. The CDR3 consists of 15 residues. V lost 1 base to trimming and J lost 0 bases; unmatched junction nucleotides: 2. Germline-derived CDR1 and CDR2 are LNHNV and YYDKDF (reference sequence).

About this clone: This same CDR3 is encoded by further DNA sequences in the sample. The CDR3 bases are TGTGCCAGCCGCACGGGGGGCTACGAGCAGTACTTC. Translation: CASRTGGYEQYF. The rearrangement links TRBV28 to TRBJ2-7, with TRBD2 identical over 7 bases. Germline CDR1 and CDR2: MDHEN and SYDVKM. The CDR3 loop spans 12 amino acids. V shed 8 bases, J shed 3 bases, and the junction held 4 bases outside the gene matches.

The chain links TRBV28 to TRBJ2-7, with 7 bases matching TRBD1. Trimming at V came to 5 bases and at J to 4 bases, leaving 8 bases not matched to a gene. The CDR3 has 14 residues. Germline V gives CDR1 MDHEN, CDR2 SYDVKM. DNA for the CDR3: TGTGCCAGCAGTCAACCGGGACAGAGATACGAGCAGTACTTC. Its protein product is CASSQPGQRYEQYF. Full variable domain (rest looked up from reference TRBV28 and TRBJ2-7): DVKVTQSSRYLVKRTGEKVFLECVQDMDHENMFWYRQDPGLGLRLIYFSYDVKMKEKGDIPEGYSVSREKKERFSLILESASTNQTSMYLCASSQPGQRYEQYFGPGTRLTVT.

In DNA form, the CDR3 reads TGTGCCAGCAGCGTAGGACAGGCTAATGAAAAACTGTTTTTT. Translation gives CASSVGQANEKLFF. V gene TRBV9 combines with J gene TRBJ1-4; weak D call: TRBD1 (6 bases). V dropped 0 bases and J dropped 3 bases, with 6 bases sitting between them. CDR1 is SGDLS and CDR2 is YYNGEE in the germline V gene. The CDR3 is 14 amino acids.

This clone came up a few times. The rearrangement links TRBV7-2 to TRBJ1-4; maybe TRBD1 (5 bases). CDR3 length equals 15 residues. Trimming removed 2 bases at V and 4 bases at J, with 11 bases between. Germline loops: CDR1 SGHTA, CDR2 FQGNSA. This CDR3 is CASSLQGSHNEKLFF. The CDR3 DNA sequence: TGTGCCAGCAGCTTACAGGGCAGTCATAATGAAAAACTGTTTTTT.

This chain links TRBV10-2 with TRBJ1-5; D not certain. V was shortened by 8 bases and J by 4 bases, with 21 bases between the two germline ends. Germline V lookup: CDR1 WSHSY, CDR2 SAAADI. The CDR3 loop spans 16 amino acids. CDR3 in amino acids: CASGTGDLLANQPQHF. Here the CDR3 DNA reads TGCGCCAGCGGAACGGGAGATCTACTTGCAAATCAGCCCCAGCATTTT.

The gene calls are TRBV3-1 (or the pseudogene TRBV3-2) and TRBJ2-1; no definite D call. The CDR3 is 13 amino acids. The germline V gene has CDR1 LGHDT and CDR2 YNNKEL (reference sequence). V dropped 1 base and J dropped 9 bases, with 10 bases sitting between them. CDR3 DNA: TGTGCCAGCAGCCAAGTGACGACGGGTGAGCAGTTCTTC. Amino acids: CASSQVTTGEQFF.

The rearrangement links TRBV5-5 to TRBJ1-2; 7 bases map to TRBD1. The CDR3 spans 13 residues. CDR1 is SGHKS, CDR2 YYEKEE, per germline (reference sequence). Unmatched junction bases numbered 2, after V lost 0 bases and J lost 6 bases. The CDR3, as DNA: TGTGCCAGCAGCTTGGGTCAGGGGGATGGCTACACCTTC. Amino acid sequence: CASSLGQGDGYTF.

The CDR3 loop reads CASRRGRRAGQPQHF. For the CDR3, the DNA is TGTGCCAGCAGAAGGGGTAGGAGGGCCGGTCAGCCCCAGCATTTT. The chain links TRBV28 to TRBJ1-5; maybe TRBD1 (5 bases). The germline V gene encodes CDR1 MDHEN and CDR2 SYDVKM. The CDR3 runs 15 residues. The ends were cut back, 6 bases at V and 6 bases at J, with 18 bases in the middle. Based on the CDR3 plus reference TRBV28 and TRBJ1-5, the full variable domain is DVKVTQSSRYLVKRTGEKVFLECVQDMDHENMFWYRQDPGLGLRLIYFSYDVKMKEKGDIPEGYSVSREKKERFSLILESASTNQTSMYLCASRRGRRAGQPQHFGDGTRLSIL.

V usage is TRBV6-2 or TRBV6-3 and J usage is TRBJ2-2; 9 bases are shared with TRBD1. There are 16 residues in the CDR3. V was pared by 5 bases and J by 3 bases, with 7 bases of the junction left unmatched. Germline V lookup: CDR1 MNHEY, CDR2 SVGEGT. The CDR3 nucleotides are TGTGCCAGCAGTCAAAACAGGGGGCAGGACACCGGGGAGCTGTTTTTT. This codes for CASSQNRGQDTGELFF.

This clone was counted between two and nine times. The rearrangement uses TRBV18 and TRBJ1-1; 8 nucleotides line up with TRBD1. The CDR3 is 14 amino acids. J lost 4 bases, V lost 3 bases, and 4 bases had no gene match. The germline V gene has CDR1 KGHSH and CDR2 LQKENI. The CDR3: CASSPTGVGTEAFF. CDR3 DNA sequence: TGTGCCAGCTCACCGACAGGGGTGGGCACTGAAGCTTTCTTT.

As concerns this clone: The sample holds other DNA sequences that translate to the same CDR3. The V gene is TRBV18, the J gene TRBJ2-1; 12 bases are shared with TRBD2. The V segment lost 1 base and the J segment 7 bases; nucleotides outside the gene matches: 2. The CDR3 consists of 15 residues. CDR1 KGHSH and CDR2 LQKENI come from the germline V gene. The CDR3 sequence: CASSPLGLAGNEQFF. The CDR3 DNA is TGTGCCAGCTCACCACTTGGACTAGCGGGAAATGAGCAGTTCTTC.

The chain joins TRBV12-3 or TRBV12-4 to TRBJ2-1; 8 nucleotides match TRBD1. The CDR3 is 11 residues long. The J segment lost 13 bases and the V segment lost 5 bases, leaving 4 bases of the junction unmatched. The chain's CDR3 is CASSPGQAQFF. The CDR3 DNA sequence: TGTGCCAGCAGTCCGGGACAGGCACAGTTCTTC.

DNA for the CDR3: TGTGCCAGCAGTGAGTATAGGGGGTCCAACAATGAGCAGTTCTTC. This codes for CASSEYRGSNNEQFF. The chain joins TRBV25-1 to TRBJ2-1, with a tentative D call TRBD1 (6 bases). This CDR3 is built from 15 residues. V dropped 3 bases and J dropped 5 bases, with 14 bases sitting between them. Germline V CDR1 and CDR2: MGHDK, SYGVNS.

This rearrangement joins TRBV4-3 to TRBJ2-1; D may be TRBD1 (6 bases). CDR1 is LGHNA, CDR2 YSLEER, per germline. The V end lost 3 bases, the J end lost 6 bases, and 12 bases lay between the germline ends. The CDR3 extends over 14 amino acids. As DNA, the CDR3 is TGCGCCAGCAGCCATGAGACAGGATTCAATGAGCAGTTCTTC. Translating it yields CASSHETGFNEQFF.